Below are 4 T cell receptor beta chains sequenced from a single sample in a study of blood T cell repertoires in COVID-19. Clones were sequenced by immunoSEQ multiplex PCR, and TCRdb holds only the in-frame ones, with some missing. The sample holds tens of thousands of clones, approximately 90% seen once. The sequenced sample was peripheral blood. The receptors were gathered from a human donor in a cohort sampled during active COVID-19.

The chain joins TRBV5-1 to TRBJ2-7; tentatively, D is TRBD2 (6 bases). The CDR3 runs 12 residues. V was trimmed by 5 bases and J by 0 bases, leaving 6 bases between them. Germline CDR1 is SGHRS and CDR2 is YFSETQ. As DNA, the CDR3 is TGCGCCAGCAGGCGGGGCTCCTACGAGCAGTACTTC. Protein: CASRRGSYEQYF.

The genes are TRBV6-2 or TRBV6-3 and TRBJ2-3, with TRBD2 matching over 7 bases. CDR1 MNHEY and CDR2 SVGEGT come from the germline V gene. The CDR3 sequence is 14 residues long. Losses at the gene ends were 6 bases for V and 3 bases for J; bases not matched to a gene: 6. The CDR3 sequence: CASSAQGGTDTQYF. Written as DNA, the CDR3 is TGTGCCAGCAGCGCCCAGGGAGGGACAGATACGCAGTATTTT.

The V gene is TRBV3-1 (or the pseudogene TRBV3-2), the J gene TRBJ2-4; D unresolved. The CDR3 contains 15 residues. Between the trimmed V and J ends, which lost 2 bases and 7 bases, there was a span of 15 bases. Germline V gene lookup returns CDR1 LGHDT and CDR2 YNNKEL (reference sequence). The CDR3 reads CASSQIVLKRNIQYF. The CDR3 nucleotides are TGTGCCAGCAGCCAAATCGTCTTAAAGAGGAACATTCAGTACTTC.

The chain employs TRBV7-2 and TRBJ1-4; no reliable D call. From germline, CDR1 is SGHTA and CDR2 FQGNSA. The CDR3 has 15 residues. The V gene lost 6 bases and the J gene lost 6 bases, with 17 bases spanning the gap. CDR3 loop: CASSQEGRAYEKLFF. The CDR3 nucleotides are TGTGCCAGCAGTCAGGAAGGGCGGGCGTATGAAAAACTGTTTTTT.